The present T cell receptor beta chain was sequenced within a study of blood T cell repertoires in COVID-19. Measured with immunoSEQ multiplex PCR; TCRdb has only the in-frame clones, and not every one. The sample shows about 200,000 clones, more than 75% of them seen only once. This CDR3 comprises 16 residues. V lost 0 bases to trimming and J lost 2 bases; unmatched junction nucleotides: 5. Germline V lookup: CDR1 MGHRA, CDR2 YSYEKL. The specimen was peripheral blood. The V gene is TRBV4-1, the J gene TRBJ2-3; 7 bases are shared with TRBD1. This receptor was obtained from a human donor in a cohort sampled during active COVID-19. The CDR3 is CASSQENRGFTDTQYF. In nucleotides, the CDR3 is TGCGCCAGCAGCCAAGAAAACAGGGGTTTCACAGATACGCAGTATTTT.